This TCR beta chain stems from a study of CD8 T cells in ankylosing spondylitis (dated 2017 in TCRdb). With respect to the entire study: T cell receptor beta repertoires were profiled in healthy donors and ankylosing spondylitis patients so that disease-linked TCR variants could be found. In total, the full study cohort was made up of 95 to 110 healthy donors and 25 ankylosing spondylitis patients. Peripheral blood was sampled, and synovial fluid was also collected from ankylosing spondylitis patients.

Relative to germline, V is 4 bases shorter and J is 5 bases shorter, with 14 bases between their ends. From a lookup of the germline V gene, CDR1 and CDR2 are ENHRY and SYGVKD. The CDR3 measures 15 amino acids from cysteine to phenylalanine. Of the read, only the CDR3 DNA is kept; its 45 bases are in frame from base 1. Sequencer: Illumina HiSeq 2500. TCR beta libraries were prepared by quantitative 5'-RACE with molecular barcodes. As for the authors' bioinformatics: Disease-linked TCR variants were identified with a new computational method built on a probabilistic model of VDJ rearrangement. In TCRdb, the public reads were trimmed at Q25 with fastp and aligned with MiXCR, with productive beta chains retained. Every CDR3 protein is listed once, alongside the most common genes and DNA of its rows. The V and J calls were not made by the authors but by TCRdb's processing. This sample is represented by 150,000 to 200,000 distinct CDR3 sequences; around 20% of them were singletons. The ten biggest clones cover about 7.8% of the sample.

This clonotype has ten or more counts. No antigen is known for it. Per-base qualities were not stored, and no clone one base away is much larger. Summary of the overall study and its limitations: The disease-linked clones were reported as significantly enriched in matched synovial fluid samples from ankylosing spondylitis patients. A TCR beta motif made up of several highly homologous amino acid variants appeared to be characteristic of blood from ankylosing spondylitis patients. The disease-linked clones had a CD8+ phenotype and were found at relatively low frequencies in peripheral blood. Some of the motif variants had been reported before in the synovial fluid and blood of reactive arthritis patients, a finding that suggests common disease-initiation mechanisms.

Input material: blood, either unsorted or a sorted T cell fraction (not recorded which). The chain is assembled from TRBV10-3 and TRBJ2-2; the D element might be TRBD1 or TRBD2, as each aligns at 6 bases. This clonotype was obtained from a male donor with ankylosing spondylitis or in good health (not recorded which). The nucleotides are TGTGCCATCAGTGGTGGGGGGCGCCGAACCGGGGAGCTGTTTTTT. Its product reads: CAISGGGRRTGELFF.